These 4 T cell receptor beta chains came from one sample sequenced in a study of T-cell reconstitution after alpha-beta-depleted transplantation in children. The library targeted TCRbeta and was prepared with unique molecular identifiers. Using its own MiXCR run on the PCR reads, TCRdb lists one record per CDR3 protein. The data show around 600,000 distinct CDR3 sequences, roughly a tenth seen once. Sequencing used PBMCs from the stem cell graft donor, obtained from the stem cell graft. The receptors were gathered from a human donor who donated a stem cell graft to a child with acute myeloid leukemia.

This clonotype has at least ten counts. V and J are TRBV20-1 and TRBJ2-3; TRBD1 matches at 12 bases. Germline V gene sequence: CDR1 DFQATT, CDR2 SNEGSKA (reference sequence). V lost 5 bases, J lost 2 bases, and 8 bases stayed unmatched. This CDR3 spans 16 amino acids. The CDR3 loop is CSAPGQGARATDTQYF. CDR3 DNA sequence: TGCAGTGCTCCGGGACAGGGGGCGCGTGCCACAGATACGCAGTATTTT.

A few counts support this clonotype. The gene calls are TRBV12-3 or TRBV12-4 and TRBJ1-5, with D possibly being TRBD1 (5 bases). With 3 bases removed from V and 1 base from J, the gap between germline ends came to 13 bases. This CDR3 comprises 16 residues. CDR3 region: CASSLGGRNSNQPQHF. In nucleotides, the CDR3 is TGTGCCAGCAGTTTGGGGGGAAGGAACAGCAATCAGCCCCAGCATTTT.

This chain's CDR3 is CASSSDRVELAPLNEQFF. The DNA for the CDR3 is TGTGCCAGCAGCTCGGACAGGGTTGAGTTGGCGCCCTTGAATGAGCAGTTCTTC. V usage is TRBV11-1 and J usage is TRBJ2-1; 8 nucleotides match TRBD1. Losses at the gene ends were 4 bases for V and 7 bases for J; bases not matched to a gene: 18. Germline lookup yields CDR1 SGHAT and CDR2 FQDESV (reference sequence). The length of the CDR3 is 18 residues.

This clonotype was counted at least ten times. J is TRBJ2-3 and V is TRBV7-2; D gene unclear. The CDR3 consists of 14 residues. Germline V CDR1 and CDR2: SGHTA, FQGNSA. The V and J ends lost 5 bases and 7 bases respectively, with 16 bases between them. The DNA of the CDR3 is TGTGCCAGCAGCACCCCCCCTCCGACCTATACGCAGTATTTT. The encoded protein is CASSTPPPTYTQYF.